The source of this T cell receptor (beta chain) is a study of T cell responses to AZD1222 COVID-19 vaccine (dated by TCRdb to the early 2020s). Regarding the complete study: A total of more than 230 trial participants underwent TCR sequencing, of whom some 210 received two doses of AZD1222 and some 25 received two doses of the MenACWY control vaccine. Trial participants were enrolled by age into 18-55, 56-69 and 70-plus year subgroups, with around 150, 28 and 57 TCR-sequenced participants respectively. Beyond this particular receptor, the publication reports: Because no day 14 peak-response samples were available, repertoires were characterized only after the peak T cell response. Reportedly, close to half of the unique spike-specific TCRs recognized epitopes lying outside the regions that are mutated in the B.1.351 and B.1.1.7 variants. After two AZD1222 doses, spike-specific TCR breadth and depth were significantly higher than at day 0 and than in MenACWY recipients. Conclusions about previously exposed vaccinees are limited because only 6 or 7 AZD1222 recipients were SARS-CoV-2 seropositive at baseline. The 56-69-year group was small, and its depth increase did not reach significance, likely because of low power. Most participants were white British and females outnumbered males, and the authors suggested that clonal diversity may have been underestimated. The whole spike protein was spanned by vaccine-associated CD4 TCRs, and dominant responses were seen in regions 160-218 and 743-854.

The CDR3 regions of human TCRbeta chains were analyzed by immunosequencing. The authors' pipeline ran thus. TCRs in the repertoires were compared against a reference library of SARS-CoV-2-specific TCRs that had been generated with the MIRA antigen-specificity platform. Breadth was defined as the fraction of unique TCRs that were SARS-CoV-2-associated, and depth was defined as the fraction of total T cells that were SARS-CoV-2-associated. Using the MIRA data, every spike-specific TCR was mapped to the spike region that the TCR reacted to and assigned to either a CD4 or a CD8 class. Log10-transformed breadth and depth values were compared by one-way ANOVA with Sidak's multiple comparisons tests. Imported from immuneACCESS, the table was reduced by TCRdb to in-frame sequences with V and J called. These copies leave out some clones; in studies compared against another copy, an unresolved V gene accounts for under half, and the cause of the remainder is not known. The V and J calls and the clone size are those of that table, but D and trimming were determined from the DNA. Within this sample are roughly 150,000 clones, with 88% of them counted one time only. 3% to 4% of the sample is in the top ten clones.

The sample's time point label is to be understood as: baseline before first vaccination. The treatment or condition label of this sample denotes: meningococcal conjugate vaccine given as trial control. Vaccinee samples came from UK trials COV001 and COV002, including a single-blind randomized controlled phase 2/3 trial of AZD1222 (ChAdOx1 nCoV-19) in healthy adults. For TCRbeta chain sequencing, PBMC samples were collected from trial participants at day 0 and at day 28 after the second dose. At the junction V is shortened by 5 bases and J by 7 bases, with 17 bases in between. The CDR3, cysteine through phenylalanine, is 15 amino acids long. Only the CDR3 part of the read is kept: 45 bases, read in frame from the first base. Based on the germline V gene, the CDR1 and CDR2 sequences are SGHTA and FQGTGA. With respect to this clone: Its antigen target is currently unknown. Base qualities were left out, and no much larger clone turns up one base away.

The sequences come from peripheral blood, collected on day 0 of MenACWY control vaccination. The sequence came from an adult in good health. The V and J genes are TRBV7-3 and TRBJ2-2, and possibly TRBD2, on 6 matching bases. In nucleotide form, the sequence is TGTGCCAGCAGCGTCGGGACTTCCAGAGTCGGGGAGCTGTTTTTT. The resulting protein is CASSVGTSRVGELFF.